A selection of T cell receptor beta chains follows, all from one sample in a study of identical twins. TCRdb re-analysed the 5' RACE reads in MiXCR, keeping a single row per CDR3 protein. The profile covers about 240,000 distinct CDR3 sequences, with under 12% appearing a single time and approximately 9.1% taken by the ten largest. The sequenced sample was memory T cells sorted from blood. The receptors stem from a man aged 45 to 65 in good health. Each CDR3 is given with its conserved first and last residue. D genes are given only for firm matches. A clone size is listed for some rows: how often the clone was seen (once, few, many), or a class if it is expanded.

TGTGCCATCAGCCCTGGGATAATAACCGATACGCAGTATTTT	CAISPGIITDTQYF	-	-	TRBJ2-3	TRBV10-3
TGTGCCAGCAGCGTAGACTCAGGCTCCACTTATGGCTACACCTTC	CASSVDSGSTYGYTF	-	-	TRBJ1-2	TRBV9
TGTGCCAGCAGCTTGCAACTAAGCTCCTACAATGAGCAGTTCTTC	CASSLQLSSYNEQFF	-	-	TRBJ2-1	TRBV5-6
TGTGCCAGCAGCCAACGACAGGAAACCTACGAGCAGTACTTC	CASSQRQETYEQYF	-	few	TRBJ2-7	TRBV4-2
TGTGCCAGCAGCCGAGCTAGCGGGGGGGAACAGTTCTTC	CASSRASGGEQFF	TRBD2	few	TRBJ2-1	TRBV12-3/TRBV12-4
TGCAGCGTTGAAGCCGGGGGTACCTACAATGAGCAGTTCTTC	CSVEAGGTYNEQFF	-	many	TRBJ2-1	TRBV29-1
TGTGCCAGCAGGCAACCGGGGTCCTACGAGCAGTACTTC	CASRQPGSYEQYF	-	many	TRBJ2-7	TRBV25-1
TGTGCCAGCAGTTCCGGACTAGCGGGGGGTCCTGGGGCCAACGTCCTGACTTTC	CASSSGLAGGPGANVLTF	TRBD2	many	TRBJ2-6	TRBV28
TGCGCCAGCAGCCAAGATTACCTAGGGAAAAACTATGGCTACACCTTC	CASSQDYLGKNYGYTF	-	few	TRBJ1-2	TRBV4-3
TGCAGTGCTAGAGATGGACAGTTGAACACTGAAGCTTTCTTT	CSARDGQLNTEAFF	-	many	TRBJ1-1	TRBV20-1
TGTGCCAGCAGCGTACAACCGAGTTACAATGAGCAGTTCTTC	CASSVQPSYNEQFF	-	many	TRBJ2-1	TRBV9
TGTGCCAGCAGTTTGCGGGACCGATTGACCCAGTACTTC	CASSLRDRLTQYF	-	few	TRBJ2-5	TRBV28
TGTGCCATCGCCGGGACTAGCGGAGCTCGATCCTACGAGCAGTACTTC	CAIAGTSGARSYEQYF	TRBD2	-	TRBJ2-7	TRBV10-3
TGCAGTGCTAGAGATGACAATGAGCAGTTCTTC	CSARDDNEQFF	-	few	TRBJ2-1	TRBV20-1
TGTGCCAGCAGTGGGGACAGGGCTTACACTGAAGCTTTCTTT	CASSGDRAYTEAFF	TRBD1	many	TRBJ1-1	TRBV2
TGCAGCGTTGTTGGACAGAGACGCACAGATACGCAGTATTTT	CSVVGQRRTDTQYF	-	many	TRBJ2-3	TRBV29-1
TGTGCCAGCAGTTTGGACAGACTCCAGCCCCAGCATTTT	CASSLDRLQPQHF	-	many	TRBJ1-5	TRBV12-3/TRBV12-4
TGTGCCAGCAGCTTAGGATCTTCGTGGGGACCTTCCACAGATACGCAGTATTTT	CASSLGSSWGPSTDTQYF	-	-	TRBJ2-3	TRBV7-6
TGCGCCAGCAGCTTTCTAGCGGGGGCTCAAGAGACCCAGTACTTC	CASSFLAGAQETQYF	TRBD2	-	TRBJ2-5	TRBV5-1
TGCAGTGCTAGAGCCGGACTAGCGGGAGCCTACGAGCAGTACTTC	CSARAGLAGAYEQYF	TRBD2	-	TRBJ2-7	TRBV20-1
TGCGCCAGCAGCTTGGATGGGGTTATTGATGAGCAGTTCTTC	CASSLDGVIDEQFF	-	few	TRBJ2-1	TRBV5-1
TGCAGTGCTAGAGAATGGTTATCGGGGGTTGGCGAGCAGTACTTC	CSAREWLSGVGEQYF	-	many	TRBJ2-7	TRBV20-1
TGTGCCAGCAGGGGACAGTCGGGTTATGGCTACACCTTC	CASRGQSGYGYTF	TRBD1	few	TRBJ1-2	TRBV12-3/TRBV12-4
TGTGCCAGCAGTTTAAAAGGACAGGCTAGCAATCAGCCCCAGCATTTT	CASSLKGQASNQPQHF	TRBD1	many	TRBJ1-5	TRBV12-3/TRBV12-4
TGCGCCAGCAGCTTGGGACAGGGGTCTTTCTACGAGCAGTACTTC	CASSLGQGSFYEQYF	TRBD1	many	TRBJ2-7	TRBV5-1
TGCGCCAGCAGCCAACTGGACGGAAGAAATCAGCCCCAGCATTTT	CASSQLDGRNQPQHF	-	many	TRBJ1-5	TRBV4-1
TGTGCCAGCAGCCCCGTTTACACAACCGGGGAGCTGTTTTTT	CASSPVYTTGELFF	-	few	TRBJ2-2	TRBV3-1
TGTGCCAGCAGCAAAGTACAGGGGGCGTGTGGCGGAACTGAAGCTTTCTTT	CASSKVQGACGGTEAFF	-	few	TRBJ1-1	TRBV21-1
TGCGCCAGCAGCCAAGGTTTTTCCTGGCCGGGAGAAAAACTGTTTTTT	CASSQGFSWPGEKLFF	-	few	TRBJ1-4	TRBV4-1
TGTGCCAGCAGTCCCCACACGTATAAGCAGTTCTTC	CASSPHTYKQFF	-	-	TRBJ2-1	TRBV28
TGTGCCAGCAGCTTAATGTCGGGACTAGCGGTCAACAATGAGCAGTTCTTC	CASSLMSGLAVNNEQFF	TRBD2	-	TRBJ2-1	TRBV11-3
TGCAGTGCTAGATCACATGCTCCGGGAGGGGAAACTGAAGCTTTCTTT	CSARSHAPGGETEAFF	-	many	TRBJ1-1	TRBV20-1
TGCAGTGCTAGCGGCAGGCTCAATCAGCCCCAGCATTTT	CSASGRLNQPQHF	-	-	TRBJ1-5	TRBV20-1
TGTGCCATCAGTGAGTCTCGTTCTAGCGGGGACAATGAGCAGTTCTTC	CAISESRSSGDNEQFF	TRBD2	many	TRBJ2-1	TRBV10-3
TGTGCCACCAGCAGAGATCGTGCAGGGTCGAATTCCTATGGCTACACCTTC	CATSRDRAGSNSYGYTF	-	-	TRBJ1-2	TRBV15
TGTGCCAGCAGCACGGGGCGGGAGTTCGGGTACAATGAGCAGTTCTTC	CASSTGREFGYNEQFF	TRBD2	-	TRBJ2-1	TRBV11-3
TGTGCCAGCAGCCCCAGGGGGCTAGCAGGGGGCAATGAGCAGTTCTTC	CASSPRGLAGGNEQFF	TRBD1	few	TRBJ2-1	TRBV7-9